The rows below give T cell receptor beta chains drawn from one sample of a study of cytomegalovirus exposure and HLA in healthy donors. The method was immunoSEQ multiplex PCR; TCRdb's version includes in-frame clones alone and lacks a portion of them. The table shows under 250,000 clones, with about 72% occurring only once. Material: PBMCs. The receptors come from a male donor in good health and CMV-seronegative. CDR3s include the opening cysteine and the closing phenylalanine or tryptophan. The order of the fields is clone size, V gene, D gene, J gene, CDR3 DNA, CDR3 protein. A D gene is named only where the DNA matches it firmly. A row's size may be missing; if present it is once, few, many or a size class.

size: NA
V: TRBV28
D: NA
J: TRBJ2-2
DNA: TGTGCCAGCAGTTCCCCTCGGGGGTTCCCGAGCACCGGGGAGCTGTTTTTT
CDR3: CASSSPRGFPSTGELFF

size: NA
V: TRBV7-6
D: TRBD1
J: TRBJ2-2
DNA: TGTGCCAGCAGCTTACCGCCGGGACAGGGGGCGTTCACCGGGGAGCTGTTTTTT
CDR3: CASSLPPGQGAFTGELFF

size: NA
V: TRBV14
D: NA
J: TRBJ1-3
DNA: TGTGCCAGCAGCCAAGTCGGGGGGGCTGGAAACACCATATATTTT
CDR3: CASSQVGGAGNTIYF

size: NA
V: TRBV18
D: NA
J: TRBJ2-1
DNA: TGTGCCAGCTCACCACCGGAGCAGGGCAGGTTTAATGAGCAGTTCTTC
CDR3: CASSPPEQGRFNEQFF

size: once
V: TRBV6-5
D: TRBD2
J: TRBJ2-1
DNA: TGTGCCAGCAGGAAGACTAGCGGGAGGGACAATGAGCAGTTCTTC
CDR3: CASRKTSGRDNEQFF

size: once
V: TRBV19
D: TRBD1
J: TRBJ1-5
DNA: TGTGCCAGTAGACTCTCGGGACAGGGAATTCAGCCCCAGCATTTT
CDR3: CASRLSGQGIQPQHF

size: NA
V: TRBV6-5
D: TRBD2
J: TRBJ2-4
DNA: TGTGCCAGCAGACGGGAGGGTGTAGGTAAAAACATTCAGTACTTC
CDR3: CASRREGVGKNIQYF

size: few
V: TRBV11-3
D: TRBD2
J: TRBJ2-3
DNA: TGTGCCAGCAGCCCGCGGACTAGCGGGAGGAGCACAGATACGCAGTATTTT
CDR3: CASSPRTSGRSTDTQYF

size: NA
V: TRBV10-2
D: TRBD2
J: TRBJ2-3
DNA: TGCGCCAGCAGTGAGCGTTCCCTACTAGCGGGAAACACAGATACGCAGTATTTT
CDR3: CASSERSLLAGNTDTQYF

size: NA
V: TRBV28
D: NA
J: TRBJ1-4
DNA: TGTGCCAGCAGTAATATGGAGAGGGGGAATGAAAAACTGTTTTTT
CDR3: CASSNMERGNEKLFF

size: NA
V: TRBV7-9
D: NA
J: TRBJ1-4
DNA: TGTGCCAGCAGCCCATTGACAGGTCAGAATGAAAAACTGTTTTTT
CDR3: CASSPLTGQNEKLFF

size: once
V: TRBV5-1
D: TRBD1
J: TRBJ2-3
DNA: TGCGCCAGCAGCCCACAGGGGAACGCAGATACGCAGTATTTT
CDR3: CASSPQGNADTQYF

size: NA
V: TRBV25-1
D: NA
J: TRBJ2-1
DNA: TGTGCCAGCTCTGGGCCTTCGCCCATCTACAATGAGCAGTTCTTC
CDR3: CASSGPSPIYNEQFF

size: NA
V: TRBV2
D: TRBD1
J: TRBJ2-3
DNA: TGTGCCAGCAGGGGGGACAGGGGACCCACAGATACGCAGTATTTT
CDR3: CASRGDRGPTDTQYF

size: few
V: TRBV7-9
D: NA
J: TRBJ1-5
DNA: TGTGCCAGCAGCTCGGGGAGCAATCAGCCCCAGCATTTT
CDR3: CASSSGSNQPQHF

size: NA
V: TRBV7-3
D: NA
J: TRBJ2-3
DNA: TGTGCCAGCAGCTTACGGCCAGGGGAAGGGTACACAGATACGCAGTATTTT
CDR3: CASSLRPGEGYTDTQYF

size: NA
V: TRBV6-1
D: TRBD1
J: TRBJ2-7
DNA: TGTGCCAGCAGTTGGCGACCGGGACAGATGTACGAGCAGTACTTC
CDR3: CASSWRPGQMYEQYF

size: NA
V: TRBV7-2
D: NA
J: TRBJ2-5
DNA: TGTGCCAGCAGCTCGATTTACCGGGAGACCCAGTACTTC
CDR3: CASSSIYRETQYF

size: NA
V: TRBV9
D: NA
J: TRBJ1-1
DNA: TGTGCCAGCAGCGAGGCGCCGGGGGGCACTGAAGCTTTCTTT
CDR3: CASSEAPGGTEAFF

size: NA
V: TRBV2
D: TRBD2
J: TRBJ2-1
DNA: TGTGCCAGCAGACGGACTAGCGGGATCAATGAGCAGTTCTTC
CDR3: CASRRTSGINEQFF

size: few
V: TRBV4-1
D: TRBD1
J: TRBJ1-2
DNA: TGCGCCAGCAGCCATGCGACAGGGGTAGAAGGCTACACCTTC
CDR3: CASSHATGVEGYTF

size: NA
V: TRBV27
D: NA
J: TRBJ1-5
DNA: TGTGCCAGCAGAATCGGTGGTTCCAATCAGCCCCAGCATTTT
CDR3: CASRIGGSNQPQHF

size: NA
V: TRBV5-1
D: TRBD1
J: TRBJ2-3
DNA: TGCGCCAGCAGCTTGCTTCCAGGGGGCCTTGGAGATACGCAGTATTTT
CDR3: CASSLLPGGLGDTQYF

size: NA
V: TRBV27
D: NA
J: TRBJ2-2
DNA: TGTGCCACTACGGAGGCGGTGACTCCGAACACCGGGGAGCTGTTTTTT
CDR3: CATTEAVTPNTGELFF

size: NA
V: TRBV19
D: TRBD1
J: TRBJ2-7
DNA: TGTGCCAGTAGTCACGGGACAGGGGGGTCCTACGAGCAGTACTTC
CDR3: CASSHGTGGSYEQYF

size: NA
V: TRBV28
D: TRBD1
J: TRBJ1-2
DNA: TGTGCCAGCAGTTTTACAGGGGTCTATGGCTACACCTTC
CDR3: CASSFTGVYGYTF

size: NA
V: TRBV28
D: NA
J: TRBJ2-2
DNA: TGTGCCAGCTGGGGGCGCGCCGGGGAGCTGTTTTTT
CDR3: CASWGRAGELFF

size: once
V: TRBV27
D: TRBD2
J: TRBJ2-1
DNA: TGTGCCAGCAGCCCCTCCCTAGCGGACAATGAGCAGTTCTTC
CDR3: CASSPSLADNEQFF

size: NA
V: TRBV9
D: TRBD1
J: TRBJ2-6
DNA: TGTGCCAGCAGCATTCACAGGGGGCCCCCTGGGGCCAACGTCCTGACTTTC
CDR3: CASSIHRGPPGANVLTF

size: NA
V: TRBV29-1
D: NA
J: TRBJ2-7
DNA: TGCAGCGTTGTGACCGACAGTCGCAGTAGGTACGAGCAGTACTTC
CDR3: CSVVTDSRSRYEQYF

size: NA
V: TRBV4-1
D: TRBD1
J: TRBJ2-3
DNA: TGCGCCAGCAGCCAAACTGGGACAGGGGGCGGAGGAGATACGCAGTATTTT
CDR3: CASSQTGTGGGGDTQYF

size: NA
V: TRBV6-5
D: NA
J: TRBJ2-7
DNA: TGTGCCAGCACCCGAGGGTACGAGCAGTACTTC
CDR3: CASTRGYEQYF

size: few
V: TRBV4-1
D: TRBD1
J: TRBJ1-5
DNA: TGCGCCAGCAGCCAAGAGGGGCAGGGGGCAGGTCAGCCCCAGCATTTT
CDR3: CASSQEGQGAGQPQHF

size: NA
V: TRBV2
D: NA
J: TRBJ2-1
DNA: TGTGCCAGCAGTGATAAGGGCCAGGGATACAATGAGCAGTTCTTC
CDR3: CASSDKGQGYNEQFF

size: NA
V: TRBV27
D: TRBD1
J: TRBJ2-7
DNA: TGTGCCAGCAGTACCCGACAGGGGGGCCTAGCGACCTCCTACGAGCAGTACTTC
CDR3: CASSTRQGGLATSYEQYF

size: once
V: TRBV29-1
D: NA
J: TRBJ1-2
DNA: TGCAGCGTTGAAGATCAGGGTAACTATGGCTACACCTTC
CDR3: CSVEDQGNYGYTF

size: NA
V: TRBV28
D: NA
J: TRBJ1-2
DNA: TGTGCCATTCCGTCCACCGGGGGAAGGAACTATGGCTACACCTTC
CDR3: CAIPSTGGRNYGYTF

size: NA
V: TRBV7-2
D: NA
J: TRBJ1-1
DNA: TGTGCCAGCAGCCGTACCAATGCAGGGGCCGGCGGAGCTTTCTTT
CDR3: CASSRTNAGAGGAFF

size: NA
V: TRBV7-3
D: TRBD2
J: TRBJ2-2
DNA: TGTGCCAGCAGCTTAAGCGGACTAGACACCGGGGAGCTGTTTTTT
CDR3: CASSLSGLDTGELFF

size: NA
V: TRBV6-5
D: NA
J: TRBJ2-7
DNA: TGTGCCAGCAGTTCTCAGACGGGTAGGTCCCCGATCGAGCAGTACTTC
CDR3: CASSSQTGRSPIEQYF